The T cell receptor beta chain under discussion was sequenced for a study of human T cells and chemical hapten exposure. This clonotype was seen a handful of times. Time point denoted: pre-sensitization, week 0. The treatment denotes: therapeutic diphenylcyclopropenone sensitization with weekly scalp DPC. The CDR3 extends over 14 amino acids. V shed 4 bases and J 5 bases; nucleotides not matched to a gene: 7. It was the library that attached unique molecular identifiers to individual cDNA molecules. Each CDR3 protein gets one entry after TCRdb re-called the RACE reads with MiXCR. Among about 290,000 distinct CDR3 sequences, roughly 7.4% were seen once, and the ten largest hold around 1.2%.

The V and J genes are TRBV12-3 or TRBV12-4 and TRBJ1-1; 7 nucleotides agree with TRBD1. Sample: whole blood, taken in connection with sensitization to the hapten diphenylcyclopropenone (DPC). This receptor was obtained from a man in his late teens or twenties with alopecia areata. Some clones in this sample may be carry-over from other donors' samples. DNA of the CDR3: TGTGCCAGCAGTTATCACAGGGGTAGGACTGAAGCTTTCTTT. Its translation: CASSYHRGRTEAFF.